The rows below give T cell receptor beta chains drawn from one sample of a study of T cell responses to AZD1222 COVID-19 vaccine. Generated by immunoSEQ multiplex PCR, the TCRdb table keeps only in-frame clones and is missing some. The table lists about 96,000 clones, roughly nine tenths of them singletons. Sequencing used peripheral blood, obtained on day 0 of AZD1222 vaccination. The receptor set was obtained from an adult in good health. The CDR3 runs from the conserved cysteine through the conserved F or W. The D gene is left open where the match is weak. A clone size is listed for some rows: how often the clone was seen (once, few, many), or a class if it is expanded.

D gene,clone size,V gene,J gene,CDR3 DNA,CDR3 protein
-,-,TRBV5-1,TRBJ1-1,TGCGCCAGCAGCTTGGCAGCAGACACTGAAGCTTTCTTT,CASSLAADTEAFF
TRBD1,-,TRBV28,TRBJ1-6,TGTGCCAGCAGTTTTCGAAAACCCTGGGACAGGGCAGGTTCACCCCTCCACTTT,CASSFRKPWDRAGSPLHF
TRBD1,-,TRBV27,TRBJ1-1,TGTGCCAGCAGTTTGGATTGGGACAGGGGTCGGGACACTGAAGCTTTCTTT,CASSLDWDRGRDTEAFF
-,-,TRBV19,TRBJ1-2,TGTGCCAGTAGTATCGACAGATATAACTATGGCTACACCTTC,CASSIDRYNYGYTF
TRBD1,-,TRBV4-2,TRBJ2-7,TGTGCCAGCAGCCAAGATGGACTTTGGACAGGGACCGAGCAGTACTTC,CASSQDGLWTGTEQYF
-,-,TRBV4-3,TRBJ1-2,TGCGCCAGCAGCCAAGATGCGGTGGACACCCGGTACACCTACACCTTC,CASSQDAVDTRYTYTF
TRBD1,-,TRBV9,TRBJ1-1,TGTGCCAGCAGCCCGGGACAGGAGAACACTGAAGCTTTCTTT,CASSPGQENTEAFF
TRBD1,-,TRBV11-2,TRBJ2-5,TGTGCCAGCAGCTTAGAGCAGTGGACAGGGTCCCAAGAGACCCAGTACTTC,CASSLEQWTGSQETQYF
TRBD1,-,TRBV28,TRBJ1-1,TGTGCCAGCTGTGGGGGAACAGGGGTGACTGAAGCTTTCTTT,CASCGGTGVTEAFF
TRBD2,-,TRBV29-1,TRBJ2-1,TGCAGCGGGGGGGGAGACAGCTACAATGAGCAGTTCTTC,CSGGGDSYNEQFF
TRBD1,-,TRBV7-2,TRBJ1-1,TGTGCCAGCAGCCCTCGGACAGGGAAGGACACTGAAGCTTTCTTT,CASSPRTGKDTEAFF
-,-,TRBV7-9,TRBJ1-1,TGTGCCAGCAGCTCGCACAGGGAAACAATTGCGAACACTGAAGCTTTCTTT,CASSSHRETIANTEAFF
TRBD1,-,TRBV19,TRBJ1-2,TGTGCCAGTAGTATGTCGTACAGGGGGATTGAGGACTATGGCTACACCTTC,CASSMSYRGIEDYGYTF
-,-,TRBV5-1,TRBJ1-1,TGCGCCAGCAGCTTGGTGGGGGGAGAGACTGAAGCTTTCTTT,CASSLVGGETEAFF
-,-,TRBV9,TRBJ1-5,TGTGCCAGCAGCGTAGGGAGTAATAGCAATCAGCCCCAGCATTTT,CASSVGSNSNQPQHF
-,-,TRBV7-9,TRBJ1-1,TGTGCCAGCAGCTTACAGGGAGGGAACACTGAAGCTTTCTTT,CASSLQGGNTEAFF
-,-,TRBV9,TRBJ1-2,TGTGCCAGCAGCGTAGGCGACTATGGCTACACCTTC,CASSVGDYGYTF
TRBD2,-,TRBV11-2,TRBJ2-7,TGTGCCAGCAGCCAACCGACTAGCGGGGGCAGCTCCTACGAGCAGTACTTC,CASSQPTSGGSSYEQYF
TRBD1,-,TRBV18,TRBJ1-1,TGTGCCAGCTCACCACGCCGGGACAGCACTGAAGCTTTCTTT,CASSPRRDSTEAFF
-,-,TRBV7-3,TRBJ2-2,TGTGCCAGCAGCTTATGGCCGCCAGGCACCGGGGAGCTGTTTTTT,CASSLWPPGTGELFF
TRBD1,-,TRBV7-2,TRBJ1-2,TGTGCCAGCAGCTCTGGACAGGGAGGTGGCTACACCTTC,CASSSGQGGGYTF
-,-,TRBV2,TRBJ1-5,TGTGCCAGCAGTAGTGACAGGAGCGTTTATCAGCCCCAGCATTTT,CASSSDRSVYQPQHF
-,-,TRBV19,TRBJ2-2,TGTGCCAGTAGTACTCACGGCCTTGGGCTGTTTTTT,CASSTHGLGLFF
-,-,TRBV30,TRBJ1-4,TGTGCCTGGAGTGTATTTGCAGGGGCTTTTTTTGGAACTAATGAAAAACTGTTTTTT,CAWSVFAGAFFGTNEKLFF
-,-,TRBV27,TRBJ2-5,TGTGCCAACCTTGGGAGTCGGGAGACCCAGTACTTC,CANLGSRETQYF
-,-,TRBV30,TRBJ1-1,TGTGCCTGGGGACGGGGAGAACTTAACACTGAAGCTTTCTTT,CAWGRGELNTEAFF
-,-,TRBV18,TRBJ1-2,TGTGCCAGCTCACCACGGCAGGGGCCGGATGGCTACACCTTC,CASSPRQGPDGYTF
-,-,TRBV7-2,TRBJ1-5,TGTGCCAGCAGCCCCCGGGGGGATAGCAATCAGCCCCAGCATTTT,CASSPRGDSNQPQHF
TRBD2,-,TRBV5-6,TRBJ2-1,TGTGCCAGCAGCTCGACACTAGCGGGGGGTTATTTCTTC,CASSSTLAGGYFF
TRBD1,-,TRBV7-2,TRBJ1-1,TGTGCCAGCAGCGGACAGGGGATTGAAGCTTTCTTT,CASSGQGIEAFF
TRBD1,-,TRBV4-3,TRBJ2-3,TGCGCCAGCAGCCAACAACAGGGGGCAAGCGATACGCAGTATTTT,CASSQQQGASDTQYF
-,-,TRBV21-1,TRBJ1-2,TGTGCCAGCAGCACACTCCGGGACCACGGCTATGGCTACACCTTC,CASSTLRDHGYGYTF
-,-,TRBV4-2,TRBJ2-1,TGTGCCAGCAGCCAAGATCGGGCCTACAATGAGCAGTTCTTC,CASSQDRAYNEQFF
-,-,TRBV5-1,TRBJ1-4,TGCGCCAGCAGGGAGGGACGGAATGAAAAACTGTTTTTT,CASREGRNEKLFF
TRBD1,-,TRBV18,TRBJ2-7,TGTGCCAGCTCAGCCCGGGACAGGGGGTTTCTTTGGGAGAACGAGCAGTACTTC,CASSARDRGFLWENEQYF
TRBD1,-,TRBV6-5,TRBJ1-1,TGTGCCAGCAGGAATTACAGGGGGAACACTGAAGCTTTCTTT,CASRNYRGNTEAFF
-,-,TRBV27,TRBJ2-4,TGTGCCAGCAGTTTTGTGGGGTATGGAGCCAAAAACATTCAGTACTTC,CASSFVGYGAKNIQYF
-,-,TRBV5-4,TRBJ2-1,TGTGCCAGCAGCTTACTAGTAGGCGATGAGCAGTTCTTC,CASSLLVGDEQFF
TRBD1,-,TRBV27,TRBJ1-2,TGTGCCAGCAGTTTCGGGACAGGGAACAGCTATGGCTACACCTTC,CASSFGTGNSYGYTF
-,-,TRBV6-2/TRBV6-3,TRBJ2-2,TGTGCCAGCAGTTGGGGAATTAACACCGGGGAGCTGTTTTTT,CASSWGINTGELFF
-,-,TRBV10-3,TRBJ1-2,TGTGCCATCAGTAACATACAGGGTGGTGGCTACACCTTC,CAISNIQGGGYTF
-,-,TRBV2,TRBJ2-7,TGTGCCAGCAGTGAATCGAGAGGGACAACCTACGAGCAGTACTTC,CASSESRGTTYEQYF
-,-,TRBV7-2,TRBJ2-2,TGTGCCAGCCGAGACAGCCCGAACACCGGGGAGCTGTTTTTT,CASRDSPNTGELFF
-,-,TRBV28,TRBJ1-4,TGTGCCAGCAGTCCCCGCGGTTCGGGGGTAAAGGGAAAACTGTTTTTT,CASSPRGSGVKGKLFF
-,-,TRBV7-2,TRBJ2-1,TGTGCCAGCAGCTTAGGTTTCTACAATGAGCAGTTCTTC,CASSLGFYNEQFF
-,-,TRBV5-6,TRBJ2-1,TGTGCCAGCAGCTTGGTCGCGACAGCGGCCCACAATGAGCAGTTCTTC,CASSLVATAAHNEQFF
-,-,TRBV5-1,TRBJ2-7,TGCGCCAGCAGCTTGGCGACAGGACCGTCCTACGAGCAGTACTTC,CASSLATGPSYEQYF
-,-,TRBV15,TRBJ1-6,TGTGCCACCAGCGTGGGACGTGATTCACCCCTCCACTTT,CATSVGRDSPLHF
TRBD1,once,TRBV2,TRBJ2-5,TGTGCCAGCAGCTCACAGGGGGACGCAGAGACCCAGTACTTC,CASSSQGDAETQYF
-,once,TRBV28,TRBJ1-1,TGTGCCAGCAGTTTCCGTTTGGTAGGAGTGAACACTGAAGCTTTCTTT,CASSFRLVGVNTEAFF
-,once,TRBV28,TRBJ1-6,TGTGCCAGCTCCCAGATTTGGGAGGCCCTCCACTTT,CASSQIWEALHF
TRBD1,-,TRBV29-1,TRBJ1-2,TGCAGCGTTGGGAAGGGGGCGGTCGGTGGCTACACCTTC,CSVGKGAVGGYTF
-,once,TRBV28,TRBJ2-7,TGTGCCAGCAGCCCCGCCTACGAGCAGTACTTC,CASSPAYEQYF